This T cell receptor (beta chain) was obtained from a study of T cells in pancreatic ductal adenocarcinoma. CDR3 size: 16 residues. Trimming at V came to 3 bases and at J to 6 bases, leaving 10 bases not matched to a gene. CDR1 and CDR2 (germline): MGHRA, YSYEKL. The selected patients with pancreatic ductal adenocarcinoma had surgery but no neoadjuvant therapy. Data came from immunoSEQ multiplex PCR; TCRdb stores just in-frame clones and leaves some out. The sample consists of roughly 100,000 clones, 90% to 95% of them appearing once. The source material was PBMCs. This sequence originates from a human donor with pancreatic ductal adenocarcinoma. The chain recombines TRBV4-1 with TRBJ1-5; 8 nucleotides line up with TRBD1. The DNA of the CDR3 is TGCGCCAGCAGCCAGAACGGCAGGGGGCAAGGTCAGCCCCAGCATTTT. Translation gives CASSQNGRGQGQPQHF.